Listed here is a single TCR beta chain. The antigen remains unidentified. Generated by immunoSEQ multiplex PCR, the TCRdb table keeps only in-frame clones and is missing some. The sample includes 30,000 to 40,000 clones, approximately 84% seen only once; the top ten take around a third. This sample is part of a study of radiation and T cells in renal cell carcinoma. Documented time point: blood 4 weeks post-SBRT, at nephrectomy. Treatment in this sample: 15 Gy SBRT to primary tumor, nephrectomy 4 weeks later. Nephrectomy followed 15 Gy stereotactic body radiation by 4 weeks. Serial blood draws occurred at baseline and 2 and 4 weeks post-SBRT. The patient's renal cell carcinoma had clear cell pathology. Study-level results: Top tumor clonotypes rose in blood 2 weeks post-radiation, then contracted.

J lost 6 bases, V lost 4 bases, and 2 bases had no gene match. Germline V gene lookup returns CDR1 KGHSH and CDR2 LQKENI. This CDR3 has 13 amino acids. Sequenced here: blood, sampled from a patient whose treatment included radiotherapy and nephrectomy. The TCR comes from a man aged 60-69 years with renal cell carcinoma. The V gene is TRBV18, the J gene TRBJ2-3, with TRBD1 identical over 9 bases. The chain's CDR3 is CASSLQGADTQYF. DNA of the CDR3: TGTGCCAGCTCACTACAGGGGGCGGATACGCAGTATTTT.